These 20 T cell receptor beta chains were sequenced from one sample in a study of T-cell memory formation after mild COVID-19. MiXCR, applied by TCRdb to the 5' RACE reads, yields one record per CDR3 protein. The sample includes some 160,000 distinct CDR3 sequences, roughly a third of them seen just once. Sequencing used PBMCs or a T cell subset sorted from them (not recorded which). The receptors were sampled from an adult woman who had mild COVID-19 (a few samples of this study predate the infection). Cell type and time point are not known.

The rearrangement joins TRBV30 to TRBJ1-2; D remains unclear. CDR3 length equals 12 residues. Trimming took 2 bases from V and 4 from J, leaving 8 bases between them. The V gene's germline CDR1 is GTSNPN and CDR2 SVGIG (reference sequence). The CDR3 region is CAWSPVSYGYTF. CDR3 coding DNA: TGTGCCTGGAGTCCGGTCAGCTATGGCTACACCTTC.

This clonotype appeared a single time. This chain links TRBV20-1 with TRBJ2-5; 8 nucleotides line up with TRBD2. The CDR3 loop spans 17 amino acids. V dropped 3 bases and J dropped 2; count of bases not matched to a gene: 14. Germline CDR1 and CDR2: DFQATT and SNEGSKA (reference sequence). DNA of the CDR3: TGCAGTGCTAGGCCCGGGGTAGCGGGGCCTTGGCAAGAGACCCAGTACTTC. It is translated as CSARPGVAGPWQETQYF.

The V and J genes are TRBV6-2 or TRBV6-3 and TRBJ2-1, with TRBD2 identical over 9 bases. Germline CDR1 reads MNHEY; CDR2 reads SVGEGT. This CDR3 is 16 amino acids long. The V segment lost 2 bases and the J segment 4 bases; nucleotides outside the gene matches: 6. The CDR3 DNA reads as TGTGCCAGCAGTTACGAGGGGACTAGCTTGTACAATGAGCAGTTCTTC. Translated: CASSYEGTSLYNEQFF.

The rearrangement uses TRBV27 and TRBJ2-7; 7 nucleotides align to TRBD2. Germline CDR1 MNHEY, CDR2 SMNVEV (reference sequence). V shed 5 bases and J 4 bases; nucleotides not matched to a gene: 11. The CDR3 contains 15 residues. The DNA of the CDR3 is TGTGCCAGCAGTCCCAGATCTAGCGGATATTACGAGCAGTACTTC. Translated: CASSPRSSGYYEQYF.

The gene calls are TRBV6-1 and TRBJ2-5; D unresolved. The V and J ends lost 4 bases and 7 bases respectively, with 10 bases between them. CDR1 is MNHNS and CDR2 is SASEGT in the germline V gene. The CDR3 length is 12 residues. In nucleotides, the CDR3 is TGTGCCAGCAGTGTAGACTTTGGGACCCAGTACTTC. Residues: CASSVDFGTQYF.

The V call is TRBV6-4, the J call TRBJ1-1; D is unclear. The CDR3 sequence is 12 residues long. CDR1 is MRHNA, CDR2 SNTAGT, per germline. Trimming left V 2 bases short and J 11 bases short, with 12 bases between. The CDR3 nucleotides read TGTGCCAGCAGTGACCGTTTCGGCTCGGCTTTCTTT. Translated: CASSDRFGSAFF.

The sample holds many counts of this clonotype. The chain combines TRBV6-6 with TRBJ1-1; D is unclear. Per germline, CDR1 MNHNY and CDR2 SVGAGI (reference sequence). V was trimmed by 0 bases and J by 1 base, leaving 12 bases between them. The CDR3 is 16 amino acids. The CDR3 region is CASSYSRSAGNTEAFF. CDR3 DNA sequence: TGTGCCAGCAGTTACTCGAGGAGCGCAGGGAACACTGAAGCTTTCTTT.

This clonotype is classed as large (0.1 to 1%). V usage is TRBV7-3 and J usage is TRBJ2-3; D not certain. Trimming cost V 0 bases and J 2 bases, with 9 bases left between them. The CDR3 contains 15 residues. CDR1 is SGHTA and CDR2 is FQGTGA in the germline V gene. The CDR3 sequence: CASSLTGSHTDTQYF. As DNA, the CDR3 is TGTGCCAGCAGCTTAACGGGTAGCCACACAGATACGCAGTATTTT.

V gene TRBV6-6 combines with J gene TRBJ2-3, with 9 bases that match TRBD1. Germline CDR1 is MNHNY and CDR2 is SVGAGI (reference sequence). V trimming: 5 bases; J trimming: 4 bases; junction bases outside the gene matches: 13. The CDR3 sequence is 17 residues long. The CDR3 reads CASSPKTGTGLADTQYF. In DNA form, the CDR3 reads TGTGCCAGCAGTCCAAAGACCGGGACAGGGTTGGCAGATACGCAGTATTTT.

This clonotype was observed a few times. This sequence joins TRBV9 and TRBJ2-1; D gene unclear. The germline V gene encodes CDR1 SGDLS and CDR2 YYNGEE. There are 14 residues in the CDR3. Trimming stripped 2 bases from V and 5 bases from J, with 11 bases between. CDR3 loop: CASSVSALHNEQFF. The CDR3 DNA follows: TGTGCCAGCAGCGTGTCCGCCCTTCACAATGAGCAGTTCTTC.

This clonotype showed up just a few times. The chain recombines TRBV7-8 with TRBJ2-1; TRBD2 is a possible D gene (6 bases). Deletions cut 2 bases from V and 1 base from J, with 9 bases between. CDR3 size: 15 residues. In germline, CDR1 is SGHVS, CDR2 FQNEAQ. This CDR3 reads CASSLWGESYNEQFF. In DNA, the CDR3 is TGTGCCAGCAGCTTATGGGGGGAGTCCTACAATGAGCAGTTCTTC.

This clonotype was counted only a few times. The chain links TRBV18 to TRBJ1-1, with TRBD1 matching 8 bases. Per germline, CDR1 KGHSH and CDR2 LQKENI. V lost 4 bases to trimming and J lost 3 bases; unmatched junction nucleotides: 7. This CDR3 spans 15 amino acids. CDR3 coding DNA: TGTGCCAGCTCACTCCTGACAGGGGTGGACACTGAAGCTTTCTTT. Its translation is CASSLLTGVDTEAFF.

The rearrangement links TRBV7-9 to TRBJ2-7; 13 bases agree with TRBD2. This CDR3 region has 13 residues. CDR1 and CDR2 (germline): SEHNR, FQNEAQ (reference sequence). V was clipped by 9 bases and J by 5 bases; unmatched bases: 4. CDR3 nucleotide sequence: TGTGCCAGTAGACTAGCGGGAGGCGACGAGCAGTACTTC. It yields the protein CASRLAGGDEQYF.

The chain has TRBV5-4 and TRBJ2-5; D uncertain. The CDR3 is 15 residues long. Germline CDR1 SGHNT, CDR2 YYREEE (reference sequence). The germline V and J ends were trimmed by 1 base and 5 bases, with 15 bases remaining between them. The CDR3 sequence is CASSLRKFAGETQYF. CDR3 DNA sequence: TGTGCCAGCAGCTTGAGGAAGTTTGCCGGGGAGACCCAGTACTTC. The complete variable domain, with remaining parts taken from reference TRBV5-4 and TRBJ2-5, reads ETGVTQSPTHLIKTRGQQVTLRCSSQSGHNTVSWYQQALGQGPQFIFQYYREEENGRGNFPPRFSGLQFPNYSSELNVNALELDDSALYLCASSLRKFAGETQYFGPGTRLLVL.

The chain combines TRBV4-3 with TRBJ1-1, with 8 bases matching TRBD1. Germline CDR1 LGHNA, CDR2 YSLEER. The CDR3 sequence is 14 residues long. Trimming cost V 3 bases and J 3 bases; bases outside gene matches: 3. CDR3 region: CASSQDREDTEAFF. CDR3 coding DNA: TGCGCCAGCAGCCAGGACAGGGAGGACACTGAAGCTTTCTTT.

This clonotype turned up a few times. The chain employs TRBV12-3 or TRBV12-4 and TRBJ1-1; 7 nucleotides match TRBD1. The CDR3 covers 14 residues. V lost 6 bases, J lost 0 bases, and 4 bases stayed unmatched. DNA of the CDR3: TGTGCCAGCAGCAGGACAGGTATGAACACTGAAGCTTTCTTT. Its translation: CASSRTGMNTEAFF.

In this sample, this clonotype turned up a few times. The rearrangement uses TRBV5-6 and TRBJ1-5; 9 nucleotides line up with TRBD1. CDR1 and CDR2 from the germline V gene are SGHDT and YYEEEE. The ends lost 4 bases at V and 10 bases at J; junction bases unmatched: 21. This CDR3 comprises 18 residues. The CDR3 sequence: CASSRSSVSWDRAPPQHF. CDR3 sequence (DNA): TGTGCCAGCAGCAGATCCAGCGTGTCGTGGGACAGGGCACCCCCCCAGCATTTT.

Comment on this clonotype: Lacking the conserved final phenylalanine or tryptophan, this CDR3 likely reflects a read error. This chain joins TRBV7-9 and TRBJ2-7; tentative D call: TRBD2 (5 bases). Germline CDR1 and CDR2: SEHNR and FQNEAQ (reference sequence). The V end lost 2 bases, the J end lost 6 bases, and 11 bases lay between the germline ends. This CDR3 comprises 13 residues. CDR3 nucleotides: TGTGCCAGCAGCTTAAGTGGGAGTGGCGAGCAGTACATC. Protein product: CASSLSGSGEQYI.

This clonotype has more than one count but fewer than ten. The chain carries TRBV7-6 and TRBJ2-3, with D perhaps matching TRBD1 (5 bases). In germline, CDR1 is SGHVS, CDR2 FNYEAQ. The CDR3 contains 15 residues. V was pared by 0 bases and J by 2 bases, with 9 bases between. CDR3 sequence reads: CASSLAGLLTDTQYF. DNA for the CDR3: TGTGCCAGCAGCTTAGCGGGGCTACTCACAGATACGCAGTATTTT.

This clonotype was picked up a small number of times. This chain's CDR3 is CSARVYGWETQYF. The CDR3 DNA sequence: TGCAGTGCTAGAGTGTACGGGTGGGAGACCCAGTACTTC. V and J are TRBV20-1 and TRBJ2-5; D is unclear. Germline V lookup: CDR1 DFQATT, CDR2 SNEGSKA (reference sequence). The V end was cut by 1 base, the J end by 5 bases, with 11 bases between. This CDR3 is 13 amino acids long.